The source of this T cell receptor (beta chain) is a study of T cell repertoires in cytomegalovirus infection. For the study at large: Recently identified HLA-C-restricted and well-studied HLA-B-restricted CMV epitopes were used. Findings of the study overall: Dominating the ex vivo response were TCR beta clonotypes that were CMV-specific and HLA-C-restricted.

From the reads, TCRdb called clonotypes with MiXCR, one entry per CDR3 protein. The top ten hold 15% to 20% of the sample, which has about half a million distinct CDR3 sequences, 33% seen once. Trimming removed 0 bases at V and 2 bases at J, with 14 bases between. The CDR3 has 17 amino acids. Germline V CDR1 and CDR2: LGHNA, YSLEER. This clonotype occurred a few times. Antigen unknown. Sequencing used cultured PBMCs, obtained from culture after CMV antigen stimulation. The TCR was taken from a human donor in good health (CMV status not recorded). Some clones in this sample may be carry-over from other donors' samples. The chain has TRBV4-3 and TRBJ1-5; TRBD1 might be the D (5 bases). In DNA, the CDR3 is TGCGCCAGCAGCCAAGAGTACAGGCAGAACCGCAATCAGCCCCAGCATTTT. It encodes CASSQEYRQNRNQPQHF.